These 12 T cell receptor beta chains share one sample of origin, sequenced in a study of blood T cell repertoires in COVID-19 (dated by TCRdb to 2018 to 2021). The method behind the library was the immunoSEQ multiplex PCR assay. Sourced from immuneACCESS, this table was stored by TCRdb with only in-frame sequences that have V and J called. A share of the clones is absent; for the studies checked, an unresolved V gene accounts for under half, and the remainder has no known explanation. This sample lists roughly 150,000 clones; over 75% were detected once. 11% of the sample is taken by the ten largest. Source material: peripheral blood. These receptors came from a human donor in a cohort sampled during active COVID-19.

CDR3 region: CATSDRTSGDTDTQYF. Written as DNA, the CDR3 is TGTGCCACCAGTGATCGGACTAGCGGAGACACAGATACGCAGTATTTT. This chain links TRBV24-1 with TRBJ2-3; 10 nucleotides agree with TRBD2. This CDR3 is 16 amino acids long. Per germline, CDR1 KGHDR and CDR2 SFDVKD. Trimming cost V 3 bases and J 2 bases; bases outside gene matches: 4.

The chain carries TRBV10-3 and TRBJ1-2, with 8 bases lining up with TRBD1. There are 15 residues in the CDR3. Germline V gives CDR1 ENHRY, CDR2 SYGVKD. V lost 2 bases to trimming and J lost 1 base; unmatched junction nucleotides: 3. CDR3 nucleotides: TGTGCCATCAGTGAGGAGGACAGGGTTAACTATGGCTACACCTTC. Translation: CAISEEDRVNYGYTF.

The chain joins TRBV6-5 to TRBJ2-7; 8 bases align to TRBD2. The germline gives CDR1 MNHEY, CDR2 SVGAGI. J lost 7 bases, V lost 2 bases, and 4 bases had no gene match. The CDR3 extends over 13 amino acids. The CDR3 region is CASSYIGGGEQYF. The DNA for the CDR3 is TGTGCCAGCAGTTACATAGGCGGGGGGGAGCAGTACTTC.

V and J are TRBV29-1 and TRBJ1-2, with D maybe TRBD1 (6 bases). The CDR3 extends over 13 amino acids. V was trimmed by 6 bases and J by 2 bases, leaving 13 bases between them. CDR1 SQVTM and CDR2 ANQGSEA come from the germline V gene. Here the CDR3 reads CSVPYQGNYGYTF. DNA for the CDR3: TGCAGCGTCCCCTACCAGGGGAACTATGGCTACACCTTC.

The rearrangement links TRBV16 to TRBJ1-5; TRBD1 is a possible D gene (6 bases). The V end was cut by 5 bases, the J end by 6 bases, with 17 bases between. CDR1 is KGHSY and CDR2 is FQNENV in the germline V gene. The length of the CDR3 is 15 residues. This chain's CDR3 is CASSEPGGLSQPQHF. The CDR3 nucleotides read TGTGCCAGCAGCGAACCTGGGGGCCTAAGTCAGCCCCAGCATTTT.

J is TRBJ2-3 and V is TRBV7-6, with 7 bases that match TRBD2. The CDR3 is 18 amino acids. Germline-derived CDR1 and CDR2 are SGHVS and FNYEAQ. The J segment lost 7 bases and the V segment lost 4 bases, leaving 20 bases of the junction unmatched. CDR3 amino acids: CASSSRSPSGTRGYTQYF. The CDR3 bases are TGTGCCAGCAGCTCGCGCTCCCCGAGCGGGACGAGGGGATATACGCAGTATTTT.

The chain carries TRBV11-2 and TRBJ1-5, with D possibly matching TRBD1 (5 bases). The CDR3 consists of 15 residues. Germline CDR1 is SGHAT and CDR2 is FQNNGV. Trimming stripped 5 bases from V and 0 bases from J, with 11 bases between. CDR3 bases: TGTGCCAGCAGCCCAGACAGCTATAGCAATCAGCCCCAGCATTTT. This encodes CASSPDSYSNQPQHF. The full variable domain, with the rest looked up from reference TRBV11-2 and TRBJ1-5, is EAGVAQSPRYKIIEKRQSVAFWCNPISGHATLYWYQQILGQGPKLLIQFQNNGVVDDSQLPKDRFSAERLKGVDSTLKIQPAKLEDSAVYLCASSPDSYSNQPQHFGDGTRLSIL.

The chain employs TRBV7-8 and TRBJ2-2; no definite D call. CDR3 length equals 14 residues. Germline CDR1 and CDR2: SGHVS and FQNEAQ. The germline V and J ends were trimmed by 2 bases and 1 base, with 5 bases remaining between them. The CDR3 region is CASSLSGNTGELFF. DNA of the CDR3: TGTGCCAGCAGCTTATCAGGGAACACCGGGGAGCTGTTTTTT.

This sequence joins TRBV12-3 or TRBV12-4 and TRBJ2-1; TRBD2 aligns across 9 bases. The CDR3 covers 13 residues. Losses at the gene ends were 5 bases for V and 6 bases for J; bases not matched to a gene: 2. The CDR3 spells CASSETSGNEQFF. CDR3 sequence (DNA): TGTGCCAGCAGTGAGACTAGCGGCAATGAGCAGTTCTTC.

This chain joins TRBV15 and TRBJ1-2; maybe TRBD1 (5 bases). Germline values: CDR1 LNHNV, CDR2 YYDKDF (reference sequence). Trimming stripped 0 bases from V and 8 bases from J, with 16 bases between. The CDR3 covers 15 residues. CDR3: CATSRDRGVGVGYTF. The CDR3 DNA sequence: TGTGCCACCAGCAGAGATCGGGGGGTGGGAGTCGGCTACACCTTC.

CDR3 protein: CASSLVGGRGFGNTIYF. As DNA, the CDR3 is TGTGCCAGCAGCTTAGTTGGGGGCAGGGGCTTTGGAAACACCATATATTTT. This chain connects TRBV7-9 to TRBJ1-3; maybe TRBD1 (6 bases). V was clipped by 1 base and J by 3 bases, with 16 bases between them. CDR1 SEHNR and CDR2 FQNEAQ come from the germline V gene (reference sequence). The CDR3 runs to 17 residues.

J is TRBJ1-1 and V is TRBV5-5; no definite D call. V was cut by 2 bases and J by 8 bases, with 7 bases left in between. Germline values: CDR1 SGHKS, CDR2 YYEKEE (reference sequence). The CDR3 spans 11 residues. CDR3 in DNA: TGTGCCAGCAGCTTTACCGGGGAAGCTTTCTTT. Residues: CASSFTGEAFF.